The clone carrying this TCR beta chain was detected a few times. The data were taken from a study of blood T cell repertoires in COVID-19. Study-wide background: COVID-19 samples from acute and convalescent phases originated in the United States, Italy and Spain. T cells, B-cell-depleted T cells, or PBMCs provided the cDNA or gDNA that served as material.

The authors' processing: It was from reference gene primer amplification that nucleated cell counts were estimated. Produced via immunoSEQ multiplex PCR; TCRdb's table is partial and in-frame only. The DNA gave D and trimming, while V, J and clone size come from that table. The table lists over 350,000 clones, roughly 85% of them singletons. The V gene lost 0 bases and the J gene lost 10 bases, with 16 bases spanning the gap. The CDR3 is 16 amino acids. Looked up from germline, CDR1 is MNHNS and CDR2 is SASEGT. Sequences were obtained from peripheral blood. The TCR was taken from a woman younger than 45 with active or convalescent COVID-19. This chain links TRBV6-1 with TRBJ1-6; no clear D gene. CDR3 sequence: CASSEARDTHRSPLHF. The CDR3 DNA follows: TGTGCCAGCAGTGAAGCGCGTGACACCCATCGCTCACCCCTCCACTTT.